This T cell receptor beta chain was sequenced for a study of CD8 T cells in Susac syndrome. General study results and limits: The TCR sequencing and HLA analysis in the study involved a relatively small number of individuals, as the study acknowledged.

This clonotype is a singleton in its sample. The antigen remains undetermined. Germline CDR1 is MGHRA and CDR2 is YSYEKL. The ends were cut back, 3 bases at V and 7 bases at J, with 13 bases in the middle. The CDR3 has 14 amino acids. RNA totalling roughly 0.5 to 1 ug underwent reverse transcription with random hexamers. From the immunoSEQ multiplex PCR reads, TCRdb called clonotypes with MiXCR, one entry per CDR3 protein. The data contain a few hundred thousand distinct CDR3 sequences, 93% of them singletons. The multiple sclerosis controls were treatment-naive patients with relapsing-remitting disease that was stable or active. Negative isolation yielded the CD8+ and CD4+ T cells, while FACS enriched the TEMRA cells.

The sequence derives from a human donor with multiple sclerosis. This rearrangement joins TRBV4-1 to TRBJ2-1; D call uncertain. Material: CD4+ T cells from PBMCs. The CDR3 bases are TGCGCCAGCAGCCAGTCTACCCCAGCTAATGAGCAGTTCTTC. It is translated as CASSQSTPANEQFF.